This TCR beta chain stems from a study of identical twins. Study observations and caveats: Possibly, invariant MAIT and iNKT cells partly confounded zero-insertion analyses.

The germline V and J ends were trimmed by 3 bases and 1 base, with 12 bases remaining between them. Germline lookup yields CDR1 SGHTA and CDR2 FQGNSA. The CDR3 consists of 15 residues. One entry per CDR3 protein results from TCRdb running MiXCR on the 5' RACE reads. The data contain about 690,000 distinct CDR3 sequences, 5.5% to 6.5% of them singletons. This clonotype was seen repeatedly, ten times or more. Its antigen remains unidentified. The source is a man aged 18 to 35 in good health. The rearrangement links TRBV7-2 to TRBJ2-5; TRBD2 might be the D (5 bases). Sequencing used naive T cells sorted from blood. CDR3 sequence: CASSFPGSTQETQYF. The CDR3 DNA reads TGTGCCAGCAGCTTCCCGGGGAGCACCCAAGAGACCCAGTACTTC.